This T cell receptor (beta chain) comes out of a study of breast tumors, draining lymph nodes, adjacent tissues listed by TCRdb under 2016. As for the study more broadly: Breast cancer patients provided tumor, adjacent nontumor tissue and axillary lymph nodes, and the study compared the TCR beta repertoires across these three sources. The study was designed to assess the relationships and possible T-cell exchange between tumor, surrounding tissue and draining lymph node repertoires in human breast cancer. On the study overall, not on this receptor specifically: The study presented the conclusion that tumor T cells originate in lymph nodes as consistent with a hypothesis, not as something directly demonstrated. In luminal-like breast cancer, tumor and nontumor tissue repertoires resembled each other significantly more than in basal-like breast cancer. The data were judged consistent with most tumor T cells deriving from the lymph node and then expanding within tumor tissue. Tumor T-cell repertoires showed less diversity than lymph node repertoires and more diversity than nontumor tissue repertoires, and tumor T-cell repertoires showed preferential V and J gene usage.

TCRdb names Illumina HiSeq 2000 as the instrument used. Multiplex PCR amplification was used to build the TCR beta chain libraries. High-throughput sequencing was used to analyze the amplified TCR beta chain products. Using fastp trimming at Q25 and MiXCR clonotype assembly, TCRdb reanalyzed the public sequencing data and kept in-frame beta chains. One record per CDR3 amino acid sequence lists the most common genes and DNA. This sample holds about 270,000 distinct CDR3 sequences; 30% to 35% were observed only once. The ten biggest clones cover more than 1% of the sample. Turning to this clonotype: No cognate antigen has been identified for it. A much larger clone lies a single base off, so this may be a read error.

From the cysteine up to the phenylalanine, the CDR3 has a length of 15 residues. Only the CDR3 DNA stays, 45 bases, in frame from base 1. V and J are truncated by 4 bases and 6 bases respectively, leaving an intervening sequence of 16 bases. The germline V gene supplies CDR1 KGHSH and CDR2 LQKENI. Lymph node samples came from the axillary draining lymph nodes of breast cancer patients. The chain was built from TRBV18 and TRBJ1-5; the D gene cannot be named for sure. Sequenced sample: axillary lymph node tissue. The receptor comes from a female donor with breast cancer. Some clones in this sample may be carry-over from other donors' samples. The CDR3 reads CASSQGRHGSQPQHF. The nucleotide sequence reads TGTGCCAGCTCACAGGGTCGACACGGCAGTCAGCCCCAGCATTTT. Outside the CDR3, residues come from the reference TRBV18 and TRBJ1-5 proteins, so the full variable domain is: NAGVMQNPRHLVRRRGQEARLRCSPMKGHSHVYWYRQLPEEGLKFMVYLQKENIIDESGMPKERFSAEFPKEGPSILRIQQVVRGDSAAYFCASSQGRHGSQPQHFGDGTRLSIL.